The 16 T cell receptor beta chains presented below share a single source sample, sequenced in a study of CD8 T cells in Susac syndrome. Reverse transcription of roughly 0.45 to 1 ug RNA was performed with random hexamers. TCRdb reprocessed the immunoSEQ multiplex PCR reads via MiXCR and lists one record per CDR3 protein. The repertoire holds around 85,000 distinct CDR3 sequences, with 95% as singletons. Sequences were obtained from CD8+ T cells from PBMCs. Receptor source: a human donor with Susac syndrome.

This sequence joins TRBV20-1 and TRBJ1-2; D unclear. Germline CDR1 reads DFQATT; CDR2 reads SNEGSKA (reference sequence). V was trimmed by 1 base and J by 8 bases, leaving 11 bases between them. The CDR3 extends over 12 amino acids. The CDR3 nucleotides are TGCAGTGCTAGAGCGACGGGCCACGGCTACACCTTC. Residues: CSARATGHGYTF.

V usage is TRBV30 and J usage is TRBJ2-7, with D perhaps TRBD2 (6 bases). CDR3 length equals 13 residues. Germline V gene lookup returns CDR1 GTSNPN and CDR2 SVGIG (reference sequence). Trimming took off 3 bases at V and 3 bases at J, with 12 bases between the two ends. The CDR3 bases are TGTGCCTGGAGCGGGAGTTCAGGCTACGAGCAGTACTTC. Protein sequence: CAWSGSSGYEQYF.

This clonotype was observed once. The V and J genes are TRBV7-6 and TRBJ2-5, with no clear D. Germline CDR1 and CDR2: SGHVS and FNYEAQ. Trimming removed 4 bases from V and 4 bases from J, with 22 bases in between. The CDR3 loop spans 17 amino acids. The CDR3 here is CASSSTVNPGSGETQYF. The CDR3 DNA reads TGTGCCAGCAGCTCGACCGTCAATCCGGGTTCGGGAGAGACCCAGTACTTC.

J is TRBJ2-7 and V is TRBV7-9; 7 positions agree with TRBD2. Germline CDR1 is SEHNR and CDR2 is FQNEAQ (reference sequence). This CDR3 has 14 residues. V shed 7 bases and J 3 bases; nucleotides not matched to a gene: 9. In DNA, the CDR3 is TGTGCCAGCACCCACCCCAGGGAGGGCTACGAGCAGTACTTC. Protein: CASTHPREGYEQYF.

J is TRBJ1-5 and V is TRBV7-6; D gene uncertain. From germline, CDR1 is SGHVS and CDR2 FNYEAQ. Trimming shortened V by 2 bases and J by 6 bases, and 11 bases separated the two germline ends. The CDR3 is made up of 14 amino acids. CDR3 DNA: TGTGCCAGCAGCTTATCGGCAGTTCTTCAGCCCCAGCATTTT. This gives the protein CASSLSAVLQPQHF.

This chain connects TRBV6-2 or TRBV6-3 to TRBJ1-5, with D tentatively TRBD1 (5 bases). CDR1 and CDR2 from the germline V gene are MNHEY and SVGEGT. The V end was cut by 6 bases, the J end by 2 bases, with 11 bases between. The CDR3 covers 14 residues. CDR3 sequence reads: CASRDPGGNQPQHF. The CDR3, as DNA: TGTGCCAGCAGGGACCCGGGGGGCAATCAGCCCCAGCATTTT.

The chain carries TRBV29-1 and TRBJ1-1; 8 bases agree with TRBD1. V lost 8 bases, J lost 0 bases, and 11 bases stayed unmatched. This CDR3 comprises 15 residues. Germline V CDR1 and CDR2: SQVTM, ANQGSEA. CDR3 nucleotides: TGCAGCATACAGGGGGTTGTGGACGTGAACACTGAAGCTTTCTTT. This gives the protein CSIQGVVDVNTEAFF.

V gene TRBV27 combines with J gene TRBJ2-1; D is possibly TRBD1 (6 bases). Germline V gives CDR1 MNHEY, CDR2 SMNVEV (reference sequence). The length of the CDR3 is 16 residues. V lost 7 bases, J lost 5 bases, and 21 bases lay in between. The CDR3 region is CASNPGQTVANNEQFF. CDR3 nucleotide sequence: TGTGCCAGCAACCCTGGACAGACAGTAGCCAACAATGAGCAGTTCTTC.

V is TRBV5-4 and J is TRBJ2-1, with 11 bases that match TRBD2. Per the germline V gene, CDR1 is SGHNT and CDR2 is YYREEE (reference sequence). V lost 3 bases to trimming and J lost 8 bases; unmatched junction nucleotides: 13. CDR3 length: 17 amino acids. CDR3 region: CASSSSSTSGMIYEQFF. DNA for the CDR3: TGTGCCAGCAGCTCATCTTCGACTAGCGGGATGATCTATGAGCAGTTCTTC.

This chain uses TRBV5-1 with TRBJ2-3; unclear D gene. Germline V lookup: CDR1 SGHRS, CDR2 YFSETQ. This CDR3 has 15 amino acids. Trimming stripped 2 bases from V and 0 bases from J, with 10 bases between. CDR3 protein: CASSLQPTSTDTQYF. As DNA, the CDR3 is TGCGCCAGCAGCTTACAGCCTACTAGCACAGATACGCAGTATTTT.

V gene TRBV29-1 combines with J gene TRBJ2-3, with 8 bases identical to TRBD2. This CDR3 comprises 13 residues. CDR1 is SQVTM and CDR2 is ANQGSEA in the germline V gene. Germline trimming cut 6 bases from V and 5 bases from J; bases unmatched to any gene: 7. CDR3 bases: TGCAGCGTCCCAAGCGGGAGAGAAGATACGCAGTATTTT. As protein: CSVPSGREDTQYF.

The V call is TRBV28, the J call TRBJ2-7, with D possibly TRBD2 on 6 matching bases. Per the germline V gene, CDR1 is MDHEN and CDR2 is SYDVKM. Trimming removed 6 bases at V and 4 bases at J, with 16 bases between. The CDR3 has 14 amino acids. The CDR3 here is CASSRGGGAYEQYF. The DNA of the CDR3 is TGTGCCAGCAGCCGGGGAGGCGGGGCATACGAGCAGTACTTC.

The V and J genes are TRBV12-3 or TRBV12-4 and TRBJ2-7; TRBD2 is a possible D gene (5 bases). The CDR3 loop spans 15 amino acids. V dropped 5 bases and J dropped 4 bases, with 18 bases sitting between them. This CDR3 is CASSTSQEGGYEQYF. For the CDR3, the DNA is TGTGCCAGCAGTACGAGTCAAGAGGGTGGGTACGAGCAGTACTTC.

J is TRBJ2-7 and V is TRBV30, with TRBD2 matching over 8 bases. The germline V gene encodes CDR1 GTSNPN and CDR2 SVGIG (reference sequence). Trimming removed 2 bases from V and 6 bases from J; junction bases left unmatched: 0. This CDR3 has 11 amino acids. The CDR3 reads CAWSLAGEQYF. CDR3 DNA sequence: TGTGCCTGGAGTCTAGCGGGCGAGCAGTACTTC.

The genes are TRBV4-1 and TRBJ2-7, with D perhaps matching TRBD2 (6 bases). Germline-derived CDR1 and CDR2 are MGHRA and YSYEKL. Trimming cost V 1 base and J 3 bases, with 13 bases left between them. The CDR3 length is 15 residues. The CDR3 spells CASSQGRDGGYEQYF. DNA for the CDR3: TGCGCCAGCAGCCAAGGGCGGGACGGTGGCTACGAGCAGTACTTC.

The V and J genes are TRBV29-1 and TRBJ2-1, with D possibly TRBD2 on 6 matching bases. Germline loops: CDR1 SQVTM, CDR2 ANQGSEA. Trimming stripped 3 bases from V and 8 bases from J, with 8 bases between. The CDR3 spans 11 residues. CDR3 protein: CSVDWGDEQFF. CDR3 bases: TGCAGCGTTGATTGGGGGGATGAGCAGTTCTTC.